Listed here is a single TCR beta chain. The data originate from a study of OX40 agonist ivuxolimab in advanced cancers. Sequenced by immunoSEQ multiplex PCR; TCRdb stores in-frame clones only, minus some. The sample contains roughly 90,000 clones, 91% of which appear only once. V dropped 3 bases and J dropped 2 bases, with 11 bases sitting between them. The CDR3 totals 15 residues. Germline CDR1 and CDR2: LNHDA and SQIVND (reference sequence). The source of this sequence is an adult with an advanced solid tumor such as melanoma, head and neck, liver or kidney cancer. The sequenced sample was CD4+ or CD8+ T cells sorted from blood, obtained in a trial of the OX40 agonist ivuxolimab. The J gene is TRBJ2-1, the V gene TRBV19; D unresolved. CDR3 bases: TGTGCCAGTAGTATTCTCTCGGGTCCCTACAATGAGCAGTTCTTC. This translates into CASSILSGPYNEQFF.